The rows below give T cell receptor beta chains drawn from one sample of a study of blood T cell repertoires in COVID-19. Libraries were prepared by immunoSEQ multiplex PCR; TCRdb keeps only in-frame clonotypes and omits some of them. The sample consists of tens of thousands of clones, approximately 86% of them appearing once. The specimen was peripheral blood. The receptors come from a human donor in a cohort sampled during active COVID-19. The CDR3 runs from the conserved cysteine through the conserved F or W. A D gene is named only where the DNA matches it firmly. Size is stated for part of the rows, as once, few or many counts, or as a class when the clone is expanded.

V gene: TRBV6-2/TRBV6-3
J gene: TRBJ1-1
D gene: TRBD1
clone size: few
CDR3 protein: CASSYSGQGEAFF
CDR3 DNA: TGTGCCAGCAGTTACTCGGGACAGGGTGAAGCTTTCTTT

V gene: TRBV5-1
J gene: TRBJ1-6
D gene: -
clone size: few
CDR3 protein: CASSLAGYNSPLHF
CDR3 DNA: TGCGCCAGCAGCTTGGCAGGCTATAATTCACCCCTCCACTTT

V gene: TRBV3-1/TRBV3-2
J gene: TRBJ1-2
D gene: -
clone size: -
CDR3 protein: CASSQVREGGYTF
CDR3 DNA: TGTGCCAGCAGCCAAGTGAGGGAAGGAGGCTACACCTTC

V gene: TRBV5-5
J gene: TRBJ2-7
D gene: TRBD2
clone size: -
CDR3 protein: CASSRTSGGYEQYF
CDR3 DNA: TGTGCCAGCAGCAGGACTAGCGGGGGTTACGAGCAGTACTTC

V gene: TRBV5-6
J gene: TRBJ2-1
D gene: -
clone size: -
CDR3 protein: CASSFLTGYGNEQFF
CDR3 DNA: TGTGCCAGCAGCTTCCTAACAGGGTATGGGAATGAGCAGTTCTTC

V gene: TRBV5-5
J gene: TRBJ1-3
D gene: -
clone size: -
CDR3 protein: CASSLSTGTGNTIYF
CDR3 DNA: TGTGCCAGCAGCTTGTCAACAGGGACGGGAAACACCATATATTTT

V gene: TRBV27
J gene: TRBJ1-1
D gene: TRBD1
clone size: -
CDR3 protein: CASSPPGQGANTEAFF
CDR3 DNA: TGTGCCAGCAGTCCCCCGGGACAGGGGGCGAACACTGAAGCTTTCTTT

V gene: TRBV29-1
J gene: TRBJ2-6
D gene: -
clone size: -
CDR3 protein: CSVEGQGSTGANVLTF
CDR3 DNA: TGCAGCGTTGAGGGGCAGGGGAGCACCGGGGCCAACGTCCTGACTTTC

V gene: TRBV5-4
J gene: TRBJ2-3
D gene: TRBD1
clone size: few
CDR3 protein: CASSYQDRETDTQYF
CDR3 DNA: TGTGCCAGCAGCTACCAGGACAGGGAGACAGATACGCAGTATTTT

V gene: TRBV7-2
J gene: TRBJ2-7
D gene: -
clone size: -
CDR3 protein: CASSFQKSTYEQYF
CDR3 DNA: TGTGCCAGCAGCTTCCAAAAGAGTACCTACGAGCAGTACTTC

V gene: TRBV18
J gene: TRBJ2-3
D gene: TRBD2
clone size: -
CDR3 protein: CASSPAGGGDTQYF
CDR3 DNA: TGTGCCAGCTCGCCAGCGGGGGGGGGAGATACGCAGTATTTT

V gene: TRBV28
J gene: TRBJ1-2
D gene: -
clone size: -
CDR3 protein: CASSLVANYGYTF
CDR3 DNA: TGTGCCAGCAGTTTAGTCGCGAACTATGGCTACACCTTC

V gene: TRBV4-1
J gene: TRBJ1-5
D gene: -
clone size: -
CDR3 protein: CASGALGQPQHF
CDR3 DNA: TGCGCCAGCGGGGCGCTGGGACAGCCCCAGCATTTT

V gene: TRBV21-1
J gene: TRBJ2-5
D gene: -
clone size: -
CDR3 protein: CASSHRDRGRETQYF
CDR3 DNA: TGTGCCAGCAGCCACCGGGACAGGGGGAGGGAGACCCAGTACTTC

V gene: TRBV4-2
J gene: TRBJ1-2
D gene: TRBD1
clone size: -
CDR3 protein: CASSQAQGQLYGYTF
CDR3 DNA: TGTGCCAGCAGCCAAGCCCAGGGACAGCTATATGGCTACACCTTC

V gene: TRBV18
J gene: TRBJ1-2
D gene: -
clone size: -
CDR3 protein: CASSPSPDQDYGYTF
CDR3 DNA: TGTGCCAGCTCACCATCCCCCGACCAGGACTATGGCTACACCTTC

V gene: TRBV7-9
J gene: TRBJ2-7
D gene: -
clone size: -
CDR3 protein: CASSPRENEQYF
CDR3 DNA: TGTGCCAGCAGCCCCCGGGAGAACGAGCAGTACTTC

V gene: TRBV6-5
J gene: TRBJ2-5
D gene: TRBD2
clone size: -
CDR3 protein: CASRRGTSGAETQYF
CDR3 DNA: TGTGCCAGCAGAAGGGGGACTAGCGGAGCTGAGACCCAGTACTTC

V gene: TRBV28
J gene: TRBJ1-2
D gene: -
clone size: -
CDR3 protein: CASTPGTNYGYTF
CDR3 DNA: TGTGCCAGCACCCCGGGAACCAACTATGGCTACACCTTC

V gene: TRBV15
J gene: TRBJ2-7
D gene: TRBD1
clone size: -
CDR3 protein: CATSRDRAAYEQYF
CDR3 DNA: TGTGCCACCAGCCGGGACAGGGCGGCCTACGAGCAGTACTTC

V gene: TRBV5-6
J gene: TRBJ2-7
D gene: -
clone size: -
CDR3 protein: CASSIGTNYEQYF
CDR3 DNA: TGTGCCAGCAGCATCGGGACAAACTACGAGCAGTACTTC

V gene: TRBV3-1/TRBV3-2
J gene: TRBJ1-1
D gene: -
clone size: -
CDR3 protein: CASSLGEGLEAFF
CDR3 DNA: TGTGCCAGCAGCCTGGGGGAGGGCCTTGAAGCTTTCTTT